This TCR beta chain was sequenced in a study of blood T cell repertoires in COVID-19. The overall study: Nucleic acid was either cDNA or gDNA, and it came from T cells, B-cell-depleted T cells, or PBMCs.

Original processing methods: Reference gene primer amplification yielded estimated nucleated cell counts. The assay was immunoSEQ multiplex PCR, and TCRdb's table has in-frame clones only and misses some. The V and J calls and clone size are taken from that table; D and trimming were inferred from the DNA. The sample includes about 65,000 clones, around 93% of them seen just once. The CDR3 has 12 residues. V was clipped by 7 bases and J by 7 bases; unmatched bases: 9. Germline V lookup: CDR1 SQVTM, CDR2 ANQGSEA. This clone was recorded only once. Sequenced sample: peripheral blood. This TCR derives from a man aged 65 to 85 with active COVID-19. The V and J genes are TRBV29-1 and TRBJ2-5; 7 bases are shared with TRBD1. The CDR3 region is CSAGPGGATQYF. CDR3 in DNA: TGCAGCGCTGGGCCAGGGGGAGCGACCCAGTACTTC.